The source of this TCR beta chain is a study of T-cell reconstitution after alpha-beta-depleted transplantation in children. Molecular barcoding with unique molecular identifiers was used for the TCRbeta library. TCRdb redid the calling of the PCR reads with MiXCR, one entry per CDR3 protein. The profile shows 600,000 or so distinct CDR3 sequences, 20% to 25% of them singletons. The source was PBMCs, mostly from graft donor cells, collected 360 days after TCRalphabeta/CD19-depleted stem cell transplant. This clonotype was obtained from a boy under two years old who had a stem cell transplant for acute myeloid leukemia, so the T cells may come from the graft donor.

CDR3 bases: TGTGCCAGCAGTTACACGGGGCCGAGAGAGACCCAGTACTTC. It specifies CASSYTGPRETQYF. The chain recombines TRBV6-5 with TRBJ2-5; TRBD1 or TRBD2 may be the D gene (5 bases each). Germline CDR1 MNHEY, CDR2 SVGAGI. The CDR3 is 14 amino acids. The ends were cut back, 2 bases at V and 4 bases at J, with 11 bases in the middle.